Below are 18 T cell receptor beta chains sequenced from a single sample in a study of identical twins. TCRdb passed the 5' RACE reads through MiXCR, listing each CDR3 protein once. The repertoire consists of about 900,000 distinct CDR3 sequences, with 9% to 15% occurring once and the leading ten covering 1.5% to 2%. The sample was also reused in another study, on yellow fever vaccine responses in identical twins.

The sample comprised PBMCs. The receptors derive from a woman aged 18 to 35 in good health.

The chain combines TRBV5-1 with TRBJ2-1, with D possibly being TRBD2 (5 bases). V lost 4 bases, J lost 3 bases, and 17 bases lay in between. The CDR3 length is 16 residues. Per germline, CDR1 SGHRS and CDR2 YFSETQ. The CDR3 loop is CASSLRDPDVYNEQFF. DNA for the CDR3: TGCGCCAGCAGCCTACGGGATCCAGACGTCTACAATGAGCAGTTCTTC.

The chain joins TRBV10-3 to TRBJ2-5, with D maybe TRBD1 (6 bases). The CDR3 spans 14 residues. The germline CDR1 and CDR2 sequences are ENHRY and SYGVKD. The germline V and J ends were trimmed by 6 bases and 4 bases, with 15 bases remaining between them. The CDR3: CAIRIGTQAETQYF. The DNA of the CDR3 is TGTGCCATCAGGATAGGGACACAGGCAGAGACCCAGTACTTC.

At least ten counts were recorded for this clonotype. The chain has TRBV5-1 and TRBJ2-5; D call uncertain. Looked up from germline, CDR1 is SGHRS and CDR2 is YFSETQ. V was shortened by 0 bases and J by 7 bases, with 10 bases between the two germline ends. The CDR3 is made up of 13 amino acids. For the CDR3, the DNA is TGCGCCAGCAGCTTGGGTATGGAAGGGACCCAGTACTTC. This encodes CASSLGMEGTQYF. Looking up the rest from reference TRBV5-1 and TRBJ2-5 gives the full variable domain: KAGVTQTPRYLIKTRGQQVTLSCSPISGHRSVSWYQQTPGQGLQFLFEYFSETQRNKGNFPGRFSGRQFSNSRSEMNVSTLELGDSALYLCASSLGMEGTQYFGPGTRLLVL.

This clonotype was recorded many times. V is TRBV29-1 and J is TRBJ1-5; maybe TRBD1 (6 bases). The CDR3 totals 15 residues. Per the germline V gene, CDR1 is SQVTM and CDR2 is ANQGSEA. The ends were cut back, 4 bases at V and 0 bases at J, with 13 bases in the middle. CDR3 DNA: TGCAGCGTTGTTGAACAGGGCGGTAGCAATCAGCCCCAGCATTTT. Translation: CSVVEQGGSNQPQHF.

This clonotype was detected many times. The chain links TRBV4-2 to TRBJ2-7; TRBD2 is a possible D gene (5 bases). V was trimmed by 4 bases and J by 4 bases, leaving 8 bases between them. Per germline, CDR1 LGHNA and CDR2 YNFKEQ. The CDR3 is 12 amino acids. The CDR3 reads CASSRSGYEQYF. The CDR3 DNA reads as TGTGCCAGCAGCCGAAGCGGTTACGAGCAGTACTTC.

The chain has TRBV5-1 and TRBJ2-5, with D hard to call. There are 12 residues in the CDR3. Germline CDR1 and CDR2: SGHRS and YFSETQ. V was trimmed by 3 bases and J by 1 base, leaving 4 bases between them. CDR3 DNA: TGCGCCAGCAGCTCCCGCCAAGAGACCCAGTACTTC. Translation: CASSSRQETQYF.

For this clonotype: At one boundary the junction diverges from the germline segment, which might be a read error. This rearrangement joins TRBV12-3 or TRBV12-4 to TRBJ2-6; tentatively, D is TRBD2 (6 bases). CDR3 length equals 16 residues. CDR3 coding DNA: TGTGCCAGCGGTTTCACGTGGGGGGCTGGGGCCAACGTCCTGACTTTC. Translating it yields CASGFTWGAGANVLTF.

The V gene is TRBV5-1, the J gene TRBJ2-1, with 7 nucleotides matching TRBD2. Germline values: CDR1 SGHRS, CDR2 YFSETQ. CDR3 size: 20 residues. With 1 base clipped from V and 9 bases from J, the junction kept 25 bases outside the gene matches. The CDR3 nucleotides read TGCGCCAGCAGCTTGAGGTTGAGCGGTTCTAGCGGCAAAAAAGGGAGTGAGCAGTTCTTC. It translates to CASSLRLSGSSGKKGSEQFF.

This clonotype appeared a few times. The genes are TRBV12-3 or TRBV12-4 and TRBJ2-1; D is ambiguous. CDR3 length equals 13 residues. The V end was cut by 5 bases, the J end by 4 bases, with 9 bases between. CDR3 sequence: CASSANLYNEQFF. CDR3 in DNA: TGTGCCAGCAGTGCAAACTTGTACAATGAGCAGTTCTTC.

This clonotype was counted a few times. The rearrangement uses TRBV7-3 and TRBJ2-2; TRBD1 aligns across 7 bases. The CDR3 has 13 residues. V gave up 4 bases and J gave up 6 bases; unmatched junction bases: 2. The germline V gene encodes CDR1 SGHTA and CDR2 FQGTGA. CDR3 nucleotide sequence: TGTGCCAGCAGCTCTGACAGGGCCGGGGAGCTGTTTTTT. Amino acids: CASSSDRAGELFF.

This clonotype was seen repeatedly, ten times or more. The CDR3: CASSSDRILTYEQYV. For the CDR3, the DNA is TGTGCCAGCAGTTCGGACAGAATCTTAACCTACGAGCAGTACGTC. The genes are TRBV6-2 or TRBV6-3 and TRBJ2-7; D perhaps matches TRBD1 (6 bases). This CDR3 region has 15 residues. CDR1 is MNHEY and CDR2 is SVGEGT in the germline V gene. Trimming pared 4 bases from V and 2 bases from J, leaving 15 bases between.

V and J are TRBV5-5 and TRBJ1-5; D is unresolved. This CDR3 has 13 amino acids. Germline V CDR1 and CDR2: SGHKS, YYEKEE (reference sequence). Trimming took off 4 bases at V and 5 bases at J, with 10 bases between the two ends. As DNA, the CDR3 is TGTGCCAGCAGCCCCGAGGCGGATCAGCCCCAGCATTTT. This encodes CASSPEADQPQHF.

This sequence joins TRBV6-5 and TRBJ2-1; 12 bases map to TRBD2. This CDR3 spans 15 amino acids. Germline V lookup: CDR1 MNHEY, CDR2 SVGAGI. V gave up 5 bases and J gave up 8 bases; unmatched junction bases: 7. This CDR3 is CASSNLAGGPYEQFF. The CDR3 nucleotides read TGTGCCAGCAGTAACCTAGCGGGGGGGCCTTATGAGCAGTTCTTC.

V and J are TRBV28 and TRBJ2-5; 7 nucleotides align to TRBD1. Germline CDR1 and CDR2: MDHEN and SYDVKM. V shed 1 base and J 2 bases; nucleotides not matched to a gene: 7. The CDR3 spans 16 residues. CDR3 amino acids: CASSLLAGGVQETQYF. CDR3 nucleotide sequence: TGTGCCAGCAGTTTATTGGCAGGGGGTGTTCAAGAGACCCAGTACTTC.

This clonotype was seen at least ten times. The chain joins TRBV7-2 to TRBJ2-7; D possibly corresponds to TRBD1 (6 bases). CDR1 is SGHTA, CDR2 FQGNSA, per germline. Deletions cut 1 base from V and 7 bases from J, with 20 bases between. This CDR3 has 16 residues. The CDR3 DNA reads TGTGCCAGCAGCTTAGGACCCAGGGGCCTTTTGGAGGAGCAGTACGTC. Its protein product is CASSLGPRGLLEEQYV.

This clonotype was detected a few times. The rearrangement uses TRBV12-3 or TRBV12-4 and TRBJ2-7; D is possibly TRBD2 (5 bases). CDR3 size: 14 residues. V lost 2 bases to trimming and J lost 6 bases, with 14 bases between them. CDR3 loop: CASSLKGDLSEQYF. The DNA of the CDR3 is TGTGCCAGCAGTTTAAAGGGAGACTTGAGCGAGCAGTACTTC.

The rearrangement links TRBV29-1 to TRBJ2-1; 16 nucleotides match TRBD2. CDR3 length: 16 residues. CDR1 is SQVTM and CDR2 is ANQGSEA in the germline V gene. V lost 7 bases and J lost 8; bases outside the gene matches: 11. In DNA form, the CDR3 reads TGCAGCGCGGCCGGGACTAGCGGGAGGGTCCTCGATGAGCAGTTCTTC. Protein product: CSAAGTSGRVLDEQFF.

The gene calls are TRBV6-1 and TRBJ2-3; 8 positions agree with TRBD2. Looked up from germline, CDR1 is MNHNS and CDR2 is SASEGT. CDR3 length: 16 residues. The junction had 6 bases not matched to a gene; V was cut back by 1 base and J by 3 bases. CDR3 DNA: TGTGCCAGCAGTGAAGAAATAGCGGGGCCTACAGATACGCAGTATTTT. This encodes CASSEEIAGPTDTQYF.